The entry that follows covers one T cell receptor beta chain sequence. Antigen specificity is unknown. Per sample, at least 6 micrograms of total RNA were extracted. CDR3 length: 15 residues. The entry originates in a study of blood T cells in healthy people across ages. Study outcomes and limitations: Greater diversity and more naive CD4+ cells were seen in long-lived donors than in aged donors. A roughly linear age-dependent decrease characterized TCR beta diversity per million T cells. Diversity estimated from one million T cells was considered an underestimate.

For the second PCR, which ran for about 7 to 11 cycles, a sample-barcoded 5' primer and a J-beta primer mix were used. TCRdb reprocessed the 5' RACE reads with MiXCR, giving one entry per CDR3 protein. The data hold about 1.8 million distinct CDR3 sequences, with just under 50% observed a single time. The sample taken for sequencing was blood. V usage is TRBV21-1 and J usage is TRBJ2-7. TRBV21-1 is noted as a pseudogene. This TCR was recovered from a woman aged 40 to 50 in good health. In DNA form, the CDR3 reads TGTGCCAGCAGCGCAACCGGTCACTTCTCCTACGAGCAGTACTTC. Translating it yields CASSATGHFSYEQYF.